The 8 T cell receptor beta chains presented below share a single source sample, sequenced in a study of blood T cells in healthy people across ages. Alongside a J-beta primer mix, a sample-barcoded 5' primer served in a second PCR lasting about 7 to 11 cycles. Each CDR3 protein gets one entry after TCRdb re-called the 5' RACE reads with MiXCR. The sample holds roughly 860,000 distinct CDR3 sequences, 62% seen once. Sample: blood. The receptors stem from a man under 40 in good health.

This clonotype was counted between two and nine times. This rearrangement joins TRBV7-2 to TRBJ2-5, with TRBD1 matching 8 bases. V shed 4 bases, J shed 2 bases, and the junction held 3 bases outside the gene matches. Germline V gene lookup returns CDR1 SGHTA and CDR2 FQGNSA. The CDR3 runs 14 residues. This chain's CDR3 is CASSSYRGQETQYF. The CDR3 DNA reads as TGTGCCAGCAGCTCGTACAGGGGGCAAGAGACCCAGTACTTC.

The chain joins TRBV7-2 to TRBJ2-5; D gene uncertain. Germline lookup yields CDR1 SGHTA and CDR2 FQGNSA. The V gene lost 5 bases and the J gene lost 5 bases, with 9 bases spanning the gap. The length of the CDR3 is 12 residues. DNA of the CDR3: TGTGCCAGCAGCCCTCCGATGGAGACCCAGTACTTC. As protein: CASSPPMETQYF.

The CDR3 spells CSASKREATDTQYF. The DNA of the CDR3 is TGCAGTGCTAGTAAGCGGGAAGCCACAGATACGCAGTATTTT. This chain links TRBV20-1 with TRBJ2-3; 7 positions match TRBD2. Germline V CDR1 and CDR2: DFQATT, SNEGSKA (reference sequence). The CDR3 has 14 amino acids. The V gene end was trimmed by 3 bases and the J gene end by 2 bases; junction bases not matched to a gene: 5.

The chain carries TRBV20-1 and TRBJ1-5; the D is unclear. With 2 bases removed from V and 0 bases from J, the gap between germline ends came to 5 bases. This CDR3 has 13 residues. Germline V gene lookup returns CDR1 DFQATT and CDR2 SNEGSKA (reference sequence). The CDR3 here is CSARPNSNQPQHF. CDR3 sequence (DNA): TGCAGTGCTAGACCGAATAGCAATCAGCCCCAGCATTTT.

V and J are TRBV7-2 and TRBJ1-5; D gene uncertain. The germline gives CDR1 SGHTA, CDR2 FQGNSA. The CDR3 runs to 14 residues. Trimming removed 5 bases at V and 0 bases at J, with 8 bases between. The CDR3 sequence: CASSPRHSNQPQHF. The CDR3 DNA reads TGTGCCAGCAGCCCACGTCATAGCAATCAGCCCCAGCATTTT.

This clonotype was observed once. The chain has TRBV7-2 and TRBJ2-4, with 12 bases that match TRBD2. The tail of the sequence fits TRBJ2-7 better, so the J call may be wrong. CDR1 is SGHTA and CDR2 is FQGNSA in the germline V gene. The CDR3 spans 16 residues. CDR3 coding DNA: TGTGCCAGCAGCTTAGTAAGCACTAGCGGGAGGAACGAGCAGTACTTC. This gives the protein CASSLVSTSGRNEQYF.

The sample holds a few counts of this clonotype. The chain has TRBV14 and TRBJ2-7; 7 bases agree with TRBD1. Trimming cost V 1 base and J 1 base; bases outside gene matches: 7. Looked up from germline, CDR1 is SGHDN and CDR2 is FVKESK. This CDR3 comprises 16 residues. The CDR3 sequence is CASSQGPWDSSYEQYF. The CDR3 DNA reads TGTGCCAGCAGCCAAGGACCTTGGGACAGTTCCTACGAGCAGTACTTC.

The chain joins TRBV4-2 to TRBJ2-1; D is unclear. The CDR3 runs to 18 residues. Between the trimmed V and J ends, which lost 2 bases and 0 bases, there was a span of 17 bases. Germline V gives CDR1 LGHNA, CDR2 YNFKEQ. CDR3 bases: TGTGCCAGCAGCCAATGGTTTGGCAGCCAGAGCTCCTACAATGAGCAGTTCTTC. It encodes CASSQWFGSQSSYNEQFF.